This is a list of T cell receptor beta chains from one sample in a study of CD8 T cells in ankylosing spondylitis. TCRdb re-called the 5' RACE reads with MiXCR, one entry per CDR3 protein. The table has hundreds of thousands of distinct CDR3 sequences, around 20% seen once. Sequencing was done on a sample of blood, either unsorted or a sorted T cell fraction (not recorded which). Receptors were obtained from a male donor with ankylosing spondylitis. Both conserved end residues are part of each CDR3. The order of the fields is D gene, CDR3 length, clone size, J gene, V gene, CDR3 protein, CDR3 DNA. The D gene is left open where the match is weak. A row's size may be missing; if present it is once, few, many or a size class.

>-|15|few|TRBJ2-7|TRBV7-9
CASSLSPESSYEQYF
TGTGCCAGCAGCTTATCTCCAGAAAGCTCCTACGAGCAGTACTTC
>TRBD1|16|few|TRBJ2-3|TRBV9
CASSGLGQGSTDTQYF
TGTGCCAGCAGCGGCTTGGGACAGGGAAGCACAGATACGCAGTATTTT
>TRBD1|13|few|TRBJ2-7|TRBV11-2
CASSLTPGGEQYF
TGTGCCAGCAGCCTTACTCCAGGGGGCGAGCAGTACTTC
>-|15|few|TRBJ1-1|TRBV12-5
CASGSTWGQYTEAFF
TGTGCTAGTGGTTCTACCTGGGGCCAATACACTGAAGCTTTCTTT
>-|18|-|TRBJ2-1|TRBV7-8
CASSPIPGADSSYNEQFF
TGTGCCAGCAGCCCTATCCCGGGGGCGGACTCTTCCTACAATGAGCAGTTCTTC
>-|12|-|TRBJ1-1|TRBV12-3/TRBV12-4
CASSFVNTEAFF
TGTGCCAGCAGTTTTGTAAACACTGAAGCTTTCTTT
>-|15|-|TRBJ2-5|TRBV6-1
CASRAGSGMGETQYF
TGTGCCAGCAGAGCCGGGTCCGGGATGGGAGAGACCCAGTACTTC
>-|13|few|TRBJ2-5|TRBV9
CASSVDWEETQYF
TGTGCCAGCAGCGTAGACTGGGAGGAGACCCAGTACTTC
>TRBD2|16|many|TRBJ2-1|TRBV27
CASSLWAGESYNEQFF
TGTGCCAGCAGTTTATGGGCGGGGGAATCCTACAATGAGCAGTTCTTC
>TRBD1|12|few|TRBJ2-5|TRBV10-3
CAIGDSQETQYF
TGTGCCATCGGGGACAGCCAAGAGACCCAGTACTTC
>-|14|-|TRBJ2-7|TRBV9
CASSVSGTPYEQYF
TGTGCCAGCAGCGTAAGTGGGACACCCTACGAGCAGTACTTC
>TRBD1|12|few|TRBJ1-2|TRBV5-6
CASSLVGTGYTF
TGTGCCAGCAGCTTGGTCGGGACAGGGTACACCTTC
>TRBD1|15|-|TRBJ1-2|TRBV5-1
CASSLAAGGLDGYTF
TGCGCCAGCAGCTTGGCCGCAGGGGGTCTAGATGGCTACACCTTC
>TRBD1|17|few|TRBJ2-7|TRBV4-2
CASSQEAAGQGLYEQYF
TGTGCCAGCAGCCAAGAGGCCGCGGGACAGGGTCTATACGAGCAGTACTTC
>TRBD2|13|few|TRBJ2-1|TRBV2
CASLAGGYNEQFF
TGTGCCAGCCTAGCGGGAGGTTACAATGAGCAGTTCTTC
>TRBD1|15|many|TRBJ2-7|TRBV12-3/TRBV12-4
CASSPGQGKVHEQYF
TGTGCCAGCAGTCCAGGACAGGGGAAAGTCCACGAGCAGTACTTC
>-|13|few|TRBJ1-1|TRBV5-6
CASSLGFWTEAFF
TGTGCCAGCAGCTTGGGGTTTTGGACTGAAGCTTTCTTT
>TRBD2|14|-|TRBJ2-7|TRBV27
CASHPGGGVYEQYF
TGTGCCAGCCACCCGGGAGGCGGGGTCTACGAGCAGTACTTC